In this sample, the clone carrying this T cell receptor (beta chain) turned up a few times. Its antigen is not known. The sample comes from a study of cytomegalovirus exposure and HLA in healthy donors. Whole-study context: The study's early data release held some 85 million unique TCRs from HLA-typed donors.

The length of the CDR3 is 14 residues. Germline trimming cut 1 base from V and 4 bases from J; bases unmatched to any gene: 6. From germline, CDR1 is SQVTM and CDR2 ANQGSEA. Study-wide results and caveats: Looking again later, the authors saw that most CMV-associated TCR beta chains seemed HLA-restricted.

Primers: 60 Vbeta forward and 13 Jbeta reverse. TCRdb keeps only in-frame clones here, not all; method: immunoSEQ multiplex PCR. This table holds tens of thousands of clones, 84% found once. The chain recombines TRBV29-1 with TRBJ2-5; 7 nucleotides agree with TRBD2. The sample taken for sequencing was PBMCs. The source of this sequence is a man in his late teens or twenties in good health and CMV-seronegative. The DNA for the CDR3 is TGCAGCGTTGAAGGGGGGTTAGCGGGAGAGACCCAGTACTTC. Translating gives CSVEGGLAGETQYF.